This T cell receptor beta chain originates from a study of T cells after yellow fever vaccination. Study observations and caveats: The booster saw the reappearance of most primary-vaccination clones (about 95% CD4, around 88% CD8). A secondary response was less intense yet reached its peak sooner, at day 5 versus 15. CD4 and CD8 compartments shared a small share of clonotypes.

There are a few counts of this clonotype. The target antigen is unknown. The study made its TCR cDNA through 5'RACE template switching. That step introduced a universal primer site along with UMIs. MiXCR was run by TCRdb on the 5' RACE reads, yielding one entry per CDR3 protein. The table lists about 210,000 distinct CDR3 sequences, about 3% of them singletons, with 3.2% in the top ten. Per the germline V gene, CDR1 is DFQATT and CDR2 is SNEGSKA (reference sequence). This CDR3 has 14 residues. The V gene lost 8 bases and the J gene lost 6 bases, with 17 bases spanning the gap. The V call is TRBV20-1, the J call TRBJ1-6; tentative D call: TRBD1 (5 bases). The sequencing used CD4+ T cells sorted from PBMCs, collected 10 days after the yellow fever booster vaccination. This receptor was taken from a man younger than 35 who received the YFV17D yellow fever vaccine. The CDR3 nucleotides are TGCAGTCCTGCCCCCGGACACCTTAATTCACCCCTCCACTTT. This translates into CSPAPGHLNSPLHF.